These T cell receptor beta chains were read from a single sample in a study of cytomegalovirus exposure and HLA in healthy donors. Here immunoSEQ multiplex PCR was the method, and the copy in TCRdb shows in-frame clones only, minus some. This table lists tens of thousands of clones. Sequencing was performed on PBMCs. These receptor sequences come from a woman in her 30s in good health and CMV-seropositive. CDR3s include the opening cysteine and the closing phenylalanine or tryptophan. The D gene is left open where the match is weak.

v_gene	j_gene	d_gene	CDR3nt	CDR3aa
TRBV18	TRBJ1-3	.	TGTGCCAGCTCGCCTTCTCCGAGCTCTGGAAACACCATATATTTT	CASSPSPSSGNTIYF
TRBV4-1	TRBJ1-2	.	TGCGCCAGCAGCCAAGACTTCGCGCAGGGCTATGGCTACACCTTC	CASSQDFAQGYGYTF
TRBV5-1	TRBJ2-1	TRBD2	TGCGCCAGCAGCTCCAGACTTCTAGCGGGAGGGCGGAATGAGCAGTTCTTC	CASSSRLLAGGRNEQFF
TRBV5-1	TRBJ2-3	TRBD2	TGCGCCAGCAGCTCTAGCGGGGTCGGCACAGATACGCAGTATTTT	CASSSSGVGTDTQYF
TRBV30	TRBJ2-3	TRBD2	TGTGCCTGGAGTCGCCTAGCGGGCACAGATACGCAGTATTTT	CAWSRLAGTDTQYF
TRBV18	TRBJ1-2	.	TGTGCCAGCTCACCACCTGTTTCAGGGGACGGTGGCTACACCTTC	CASSPPVSGDGGYTF
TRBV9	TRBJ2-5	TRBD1	TGTGCCAGCAGCACCCGGACAGGACAAGAGACCCAGTACTTC	CASSTRTGQETQYF
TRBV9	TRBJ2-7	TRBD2	TGTGCCAGCAGCGTAGTTCCTAGCGGGAGTACCCACGAGCAGTACTTC	CASSVVPSGSTHEQYF
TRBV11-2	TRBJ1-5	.	TGTGCCAGCAGCTTAGACGACAGGAATAGCAATCAGCCCCAGCATTTT	CASSLDDRNSNQPQHF
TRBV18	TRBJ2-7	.	TGTGCCAGCTCACCAGGGTCTCGGGACGAGCAGTACTTC	CASSPGSRDEQYF
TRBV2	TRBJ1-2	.	TGTGCCAGCAGTGAAGTTATGAGCTATGGCTACACCTTC	CASSEVMSYGYTF
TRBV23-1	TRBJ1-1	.	TGCGCCAGCAGTCCGACAGATAACACTGAAGCTTTCTTT	CASSPTDNTEAFF
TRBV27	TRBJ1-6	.	TGTGCCAGCTGTCCGGCACAGGGTGCTTATCGCTCGGGTCCCCTCCACTTT	CASCPAQGAYRSGPLHF
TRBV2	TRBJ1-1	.	TGTGCCAGCAGTGGATGGGGGGGCACTGAAGCTTTCTTT	CASSGWGGTEAFF
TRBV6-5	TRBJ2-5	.	TGTGCCAGCAGTAGCGGTAACCAAGAGACCCAGTACTTC	CASSSGNQETQYF
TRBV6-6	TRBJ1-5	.	TGTGCCAGCTGTTTGGGAGAGACTACAAATCAGCCCCAGCATTTT	CASCLGETTNQPQHF
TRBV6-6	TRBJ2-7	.	TGTGCCAGCAGTTACAGGCTAGCCTACGAGCAGTACTTC	CASSYRLAYEQYF
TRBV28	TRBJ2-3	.	TGTGCCAGCAGTATACAGGGTACCTACACAGATACGCAGTATTTT	CASSIQGTYTDTQYF
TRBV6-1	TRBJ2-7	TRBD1	TGTGCCACCCTCCGGGACAGGGCCCACGAGCAGTACTTC	CATLRDRAHEQYF
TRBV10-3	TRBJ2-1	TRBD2	TGTGCCATCAGTGAGTCTACTAGCGGGAGATACAATGAGCAGTTCTTC	CAISESTSGRYNEQFF
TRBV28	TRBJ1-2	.	TGTGCCAGCATCAGTTATAAGGGGACGGGGGGGAGAGGCTACACCTTC	CASISYKGTGGRGYTF
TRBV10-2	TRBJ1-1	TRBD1	TGCGCCAGCAGACCCGGGACAGGGAACACTGAAGCTTTCTTT	CASRPGTGNTEAFF
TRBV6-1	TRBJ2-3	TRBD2	TGTGCCAACCAGCGGGGGGCAAACACAGATAAGCAGTATTTT	CANQRGANTDKQYF
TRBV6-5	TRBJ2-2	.	TGTGCCAGCAGCGCAGGGTGGGGCACCGGGGAGCTGTTTTTT	CASSAGWGTGELFF
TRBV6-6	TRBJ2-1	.	TGTGCCAGCAGTTCCCAGGGTAATGAGCAGTTCTTC	CASSSQGNEQFF
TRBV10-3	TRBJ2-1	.	TGTGCCATCAGTGAGTCCCTCCAGCAGTTCTTC	CAISESLQQFF
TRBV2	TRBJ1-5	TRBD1	TGTGCCAGCAGCGGGACAGTAGGTCAGCCCCAGCATTTT	CASSGTVGQPQHF
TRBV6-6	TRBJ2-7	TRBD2	TGTGCCAGCAGCAAAACCGGGACTAGCGTCTACGAGCAGTACTTC	CASSKTGTSVYEQYF
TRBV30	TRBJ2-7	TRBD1	TGTGCCTGGAGTAGGGGGCTACCCTACGAGCAGTACTTC	CAWSRGLPYEQYF
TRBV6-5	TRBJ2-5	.	TGTGCCAGCAATACAGGGATACAAGAGACCCAGTACTTC	CASNTGIQETQYF
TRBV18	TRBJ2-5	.	TGTGCCAGCTCACCAAATAGTAGCCCTGCGGAGACCCAGTACTTC	CASSPNSSPAETQYF
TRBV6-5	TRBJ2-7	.	TGTGCCAGCAGTCCGTCCTCTAGGGAGCAGTACTTC	CASSPSSREQYF
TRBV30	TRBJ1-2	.	TGTGCCTGGCTAAAGGGGCTCGGCTATGGCTACACCTTC	CAWLKGLGYGYTF
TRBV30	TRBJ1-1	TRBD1	TGTGCCTGGAGTGGGAAGGGGGCCCTGAACACTGAAGCTTTCTTT	CAWSGKGALNTEAFF
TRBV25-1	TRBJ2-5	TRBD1	TGTGCCAGCAGTGCCTTAGAGACAGGGCAAGAGACCCAGTACTTC	CASSALETGQETQYF
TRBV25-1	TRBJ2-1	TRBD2	TGTGCCAGCAGTCTAGCGGGGGACAACAATGAGCAGTTCTTC	CASSLAGDNNEQFF
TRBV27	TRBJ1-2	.	TGTGCCAGCAGTTTGGGGGGAACGGGCTACACCTTC	CASSLGGTGYTF
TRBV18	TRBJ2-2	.	TGTGCCAGCTCGTCCAACAAGAACACCGGGGAGCTGTTTTTT	CASSSNKNTGELFF